This T cell receptor beta chain was recovered during a study of T cell repertoires in cytomegalovirus infection. In the study overall: Public TCR beta signature analysis indicated the presence of both CMV infection and matching HLA type.

V shed 6 bases and J shed 2 bases, with 14 bases lying between them. CDR1 and CDR2 from the germline V gene are LNHDA and SQIVND (reference sequence). CDR3 length: 14 residues. This clonotype has a handful of counts. TCRdb re-called the reads through MiXCR, storing one row per CDR3 protein. The data contain roughly 200,000 distinct CDR3 sequences, 8% to 10% of them singletons. The clonotype was recovered from a human donor in good health (CMV status not recorded). Some clones in this sample may be carry-over from other donors' samples. What was sequenced was PBMCs. V gene TRBV19 combines with J gene TRBJ2-7; D gene unclear. CDR3 sequence reads: CASSAAGVAYEQYF. The CDR3 nucleotides are TGTGCCAGTAGCGCGGCAGGTGTCGCCTACGAGCAGTACTTC.